This T cell receptor beta chain emerged from a study of early T cells in non-severe SARS-CoV-2 infection. In this sample, this clonotype turned up a few times. TCRdb called the 5' RACE reads again in MiXCR, with one record for every CDR3 protein. The sample contains around 61,000 distinct CDR3 sequences, more than 10% of which appear only once. V dropped 4 bases and J dropped 5 bases, with 11 bases sitting between them. The CDR3 length is 13 residues. Germline loops: CDR1 KGHSH, CDR2 LQKENI. The receptor was isolated from an adult who was a healthcare worker with PCR-confirmed SARS-CoV-2 infection or an uninfected control (not recorded which). Sample: whole blood. V is TRBV18 and J is TRBJ1-1; D is unclear. CDR3 nucleotides: TGTGCCAGCTCACAGGGTTTTAATACTGAAGCTTTCTTT. Its translation: CASSQGFNTEAFF.